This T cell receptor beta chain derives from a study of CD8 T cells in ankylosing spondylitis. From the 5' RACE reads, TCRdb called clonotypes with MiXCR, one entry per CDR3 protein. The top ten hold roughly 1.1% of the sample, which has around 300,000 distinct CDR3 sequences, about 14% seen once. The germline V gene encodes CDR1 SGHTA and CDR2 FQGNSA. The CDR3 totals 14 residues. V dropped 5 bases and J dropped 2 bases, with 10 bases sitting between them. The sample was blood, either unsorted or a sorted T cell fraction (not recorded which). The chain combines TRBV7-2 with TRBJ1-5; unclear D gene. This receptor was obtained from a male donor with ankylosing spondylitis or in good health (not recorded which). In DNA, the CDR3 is TGTGCCAGCAGCCTTAAGTGGGGCAATCAGCCCCAGCATTTT. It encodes CASSLKWGNQPQHF.